The 18 T cell receptor beta chains below were found in one sample sequenced in a study of regulatory T cells in long-lasting Graves disease. As for time point: persistent/refractory GD, antithyroid drugs over 5 years with positive TRAb. From RNA extracted from PBMCs, the TCR library was made. HTBI primers from iRepertoire and Arm-PCR of CDR3 regions yielded the TCR beta libraries. Via MiXCR, TCRdb re-called the multiplex PCR reads, giving one row per CDR3 protein. The table has hundreds of thousands of distinct CDR3 sequences, about 19% seen once. Sequenced here: peripheral blood mononuclear cells (PBMCs), sampled when the disease was refractory, from a patient treated with antithyroid drugs. Receptors originate from a female donor with Graves disease.

The CDR3 spells CASSPVGLANYGYTF. The CDR3 DNA reads as TGTGCCAGCTCACCGGTGGGCCTAGCTAACTATGGCTACACCTTC. The chain recombines TRBV18 with TRBJ1-2; no clear D. The CDR3 is made up of 15 amino acids. Germline CDR1 KGHSH, CDR2 LQKENI. V shed 3 bases and J shed 0 bases, with 11 bases lying between them.

This clonotype was observed many times. CDR3 loop: CASSSPGLNTEAFF. The DNA for the CDR3 is TGTGCCAGCAGCTCCCCGGGCCTGAACACTGAAGCTTTCTTT. This rearrangement joins TRBV19 to TRBJ1-1; D is ambiguous. The germline gives CDR1 LNHDA, CDR2 SQIVND (reference sequence). V lost 9 bases and J 0 bases, leaving 14 bases between the germline ends. The CDR3 has 14 residues.

Only a few counts were recorded for this clonotype. V usage is TRBV7-8 and J usage is TRBJ2-1; 7 positions match TRBD1. Germline V CDR1 and CDR2: SGHVS, FQNEAQ. The V and J ends lost 3 bases and 4 bases, in that order; junction bases with no gene match: 3. The CDR3 covers 14 residues. The CDR3 spells CASSFDRVYNEQFF. CDR3 nucleotide sequence: TGTGCCAGCAGCTTTGACAGGGTGTACAATGAGCAGTTCTTC. Supplemented by reference TRBV7-8 and TRBJ2-1, the full variable domain reads GAGVSQSPRYKVAKRGQDVALRCDPISGHVSLFWYQQALGQGPEFLTYFQNEAQLDKSGLPSDRFFAERPEGSVSTLKIQRTQQEDSAVYLCASSFDRVYNEQFFGPGTRLTVL.

This clonotype was detected a few times. CDR3 DNA: TGTGCCAGCTCACCGCGGGGACAGTCCATTTACGAGCAGTACTTC. This sequence encodes CASSPRGQSIYEQYF. The chain uses TRBV18 and TRBJ2-7; weak D call: TRBD1 (7 bases). This CDR3 is 15 amino acids long. Germline V CDR1 and CDR2: KGHSH, LQKENI. V lost 3 bases to trimming and J lost 4 bases, with 16 bases between them. The whole variable domain, filled in from reference TRBV18 and TRBJ2-7, reads NAGVMQNPRHLVRRRGQEARLRCSPMKGHSHVYWYRQLPEEGLKFMVYLQKENIIDESGMPKERFSAEFPKEGPSILRIQQVVRGDSAAYFCASSPRGQSIYEQYFGPGTRLTVT.

The chain is built from TRBV5-4 and TRBJ2-5, with 7 bases lining up with TRBD2. V dropped 4 bases and J dropped 2; count of bases not matched to a gene: 5. The CDR3 is made up of 14 amino acids. Germline V gene data show CDR1 as SGHNT and CDR2 as YYREEE (reference sequence). In DNA, the CDR3 is TGTGCCAGCAGCCTAAGCGGGGTGCAAGAGACCCAGTACTTC. Its protein product is CASSLSGVQETQYF. The full variable domain, rest sourced from reference TRBV5-4 and TRBJ2-5, is ETGVTQSPTHLIKTRGQQVTLRCSSQSGHNTVSWYQQALGQGPQFIFQYYREEENGRGNFPPRFSGLQFPNYSSELNVNALELDDSALYLCASSLSGVQETQYFGPGTRLLVL.

This clonotype was counted at least ten times. The J gene is TRBJ2-7, the V gene TRBV6-5, with D possibly matching TRBD2 (8 bases). Germline lookup yields CDR1 MNHEY and CDR2 SVGAGI. CDR3 size: 16 residues. V was clipped by 0 bases and J by 4 bases, with 16 bases between them. The DNA of the CDR3 is TGTGCCAGCAGTTACTCCCGGGAGGGGGCAAATTACGAGCAGTACTTC. This gives the protein CASSYSREGANYEQYF.

This clonotype has at least ten counts. The CDR3 is CASGPYRDPYEQYF. The CDR3 nucleotides are TGTGCCAGCGGACCATACAGGGACCCCTACGAGCAGTACTTC. V usage is TRBV28 and J usage is TRBJ2-7; tentative D call: TRBD1 (6 bases). Trimming left V 8 bases short and J 2 bases short, with 16 bases between. CDR1 is MDHEN and CDR2 is SYDVKM in the germline V gene. The CDR3 sequence is 14 residues long.

This clonotype was observed a few times. The rearrangement joins TRBV5-1 to TRBJ2-3; D is perhaps TRBD1 or TRBD2 (5 bases each). V lost 0 bases and J 0 bases, leaving 11 bases between the germline ends. The germline V gene has CDR1 SGHRS and CDR2 YFSETQ. CDR3 length: 16 amino acids. The CDR3 DNA follows: TGCGCCAGCAGCTTGGGTCACGGGGCAAGCACAGATACGCAGTATTTT. Its protein product is CASSLGHGASTDTQYF.

Details on this clonotype: This may be a read error, as it is one base from a much larger clone. J is TRBJ2-2 and V is TRBV6-2 or TRBV6-3; D is ambiguous. Germline-derived CDR1 and CDR2 are MNHEY and SVGEGT. CDR3 length equals 16 residues. The CDR3 DNA follows: TGTGCCAGCGGTTACCTCGGACGAACAATGGCCGGGGAGCTGTTTTTT. Its protein product is CASGYLGRTMAGELFF.

This clonotype was seen more than once but under ten times. V usage is TRBV29-1 and J usage is TRBJ2-2, with D possibly being TRBD2 (5 bases). The CDR3 is 14 residues long. V was trimmed by 4 bases and J by 4 bases, leaving 13 bases between them. Germline-derived CDR1 and CDR2 are SQVTM and ANQGSEA. The CDR3 sequence: CSVAGATSTGELFF. CDR3 nucleotides: TGCAGCGTTGCTGGAGCTACTAGCACCGGGGAGCTGTTTTTT.

This clonotype was counted at least ten times. The CDR3 region has the DNA TGTGCCAGCAGTTTAAACTCGGTTGATCAGCCCCAGCATTTT. Translation: CASSLNSVDQPQHF. V usage is TRBV28 and J usage is TRBJ1-5; D unresolved. The CDR3 spans 14 residues. Trimming took off 2 bases at V and 5 bases at J, with 10 bases between the two ends. Germline V gene sequence: CDR1 MDHEN, CDR2 SYDVKM.

This clonotype was counted a few times. This chain uses TRBV12-3 or TRBV12-4 with TRBJ1-2, with TRBD1 as a possible D gene (5 bases). CDR3 length: 16 residues. Trimming shortened V by 6 bases and J by 4 bases, and 21 bases separated the two germline ends. The CDR3 nucleotides are TGTGCCAGCAGCCCCGGGTGGGCAGGGTGGGCCTATGGCTACACCTTC. Translated, it gives CASSPGWAGWAYGYTF.

The chain joins TRBV25-1 to TRBJ1-2; D is ambiguous. CDR1 is MGHDK, CDR2 SYGVNS, per germline. The CDR3 spans 16 residues. V shed 1 base and J shed 5 bases, with 17 bases lying between them. CDR3 protein: CASSESGDAGGYGYTF. The CDR3 DNA reads as TGTGCCAGCAGTGAATCTGGCGACGCCGGAGGATATGGCTACACCTTC.

This clonotype was counted ten times or more. The chain recombines TRBV28 with TRBJ2-7, with a weak D call TRBD1 (6 bases). This CDR3 spans 14 amino acids. The V end lost 8 bases, the J end lost 5 bases, and 19 bases lay between the germline ends. CDR1 is MDHEN and CDR2 is SYDVKM in the germline V gene. DNA of the CDR3: TGTGCCAGCGGCTTACAGGGCAGGTTTGACGAGCAGTACTTC. Translation gives CASGLQGRFDEQYF.

The genes are TRBV20-1 and TRBJ1-3; D is uncertain. CDR1 is DFQATT, CDR2 SNEGSKA, per germline (reference sequence). This CDR3 comprises 16 residues. V lost 0 bases and J 0 bases, leaving 12 bases between the germline ends. The CDR3 DNA reads TGCAGTGCTAGAGATAAGTGGTTAGGCTCTGGAAACACCATATATTTT. Its translation: CSARDKWLGSGNTIYF.

Notes on this clonotype: One base away lies a much larger clone, so this may be a sequencing read error. This rearrangement joins TRBV12-3 or TRBV12-4 to TRBJ1-5; a weak D match, TRBD1 (5 bases). V was clipped by 6 bases and J by 0 bases, with 12 bases between them. The CDR3 loop spans 15 amino acids. In DNA form, the CDR3 reads TGTGCCAGCAGCCCCACACAGGATAGCAATCAGCCCCAGCATTTT. Translating gives CASSPTQDSNQPQHF.

This clonotype was detected many times. The rearrangement links TRBV7-9 to TRBJ1-2; D is ambiguous. Germline CDR1 reads SEHNR; CDR2 reads FQNEAQ (reference sequence). The CDR3 totals 13 residues. V lost 7 bases and J lost 8, with 17 bases in between. The DNA of the CDR3 is TGTGCCAGCAACCCCGCCCTCTATGGCGGCTACACCTTC. The encoded protein is CASNPALYGGYTF.

This clonotype appeared a single time. This sequence joins TRBV30 and TRBJ2-7; 9 nucleotides agree with TRBD1. CDR1 and CDR2 (germline): GTSNPN, SVGIG (reference sequence). CDR3 size: 13 residues. The V segment lost 4 bases and the J segment 4 bases; nucleotides outside the gene matches: 5. CDR3 DNA sequence: TGTGCCTGGAACAGAGGGACAGGGTACGAGCAGTACTTC. It encodes CAWNRGTGYEQYF. The full variable domain, with the rest looked up from reference TRBV30 and TRBJ2-7, is SQTIHQWPATLVQPVGSPLSLECTVEGTSNPNLYWYRQAAGRGLQLLFYSVGIGQISSEVPQNLSASRPQDRQFILSSKKLLLSDSGFYLCAWNRGTGYEQYFGPGTRLTVT.